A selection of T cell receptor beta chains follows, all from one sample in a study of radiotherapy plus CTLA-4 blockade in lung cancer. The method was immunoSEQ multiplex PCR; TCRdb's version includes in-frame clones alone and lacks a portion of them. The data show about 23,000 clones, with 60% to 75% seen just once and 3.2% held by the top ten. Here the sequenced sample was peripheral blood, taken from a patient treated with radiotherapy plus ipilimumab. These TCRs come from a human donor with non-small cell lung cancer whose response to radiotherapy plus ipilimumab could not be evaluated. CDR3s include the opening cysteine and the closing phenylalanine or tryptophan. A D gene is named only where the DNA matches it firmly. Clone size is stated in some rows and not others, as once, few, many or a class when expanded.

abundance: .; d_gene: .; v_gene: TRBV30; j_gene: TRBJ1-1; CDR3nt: TGTGCCTGGAGTGTACAGTCCGGGGTTGACACTGAAGCTTTCTTT; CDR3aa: CAWSVQSGVDTEAFF
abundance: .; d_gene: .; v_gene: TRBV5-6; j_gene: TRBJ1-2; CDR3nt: TGTGCCAGCACAAGGCAGGGACTCAACTATGGCTACACCTTC; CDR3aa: CASTRQGLNYGYTF
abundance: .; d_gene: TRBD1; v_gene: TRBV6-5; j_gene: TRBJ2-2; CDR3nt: TGTGCCAGCTTGTGGACAGGGAAAAAAACGGGGGAGCTGTTTTTT; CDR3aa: CASLWTGKKTGELFF
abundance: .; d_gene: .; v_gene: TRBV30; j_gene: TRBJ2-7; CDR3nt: TGTGCCTGGAATAGCCCCTCCTACGAGCAGTACTTC; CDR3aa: CAWNSPSYEQYF
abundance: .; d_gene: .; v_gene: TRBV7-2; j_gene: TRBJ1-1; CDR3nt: TGTGCCAGCAGCTTAGCGGTGACAGGCTACGAAGCTTTCTTT; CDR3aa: CASSLAVTGYEAFF
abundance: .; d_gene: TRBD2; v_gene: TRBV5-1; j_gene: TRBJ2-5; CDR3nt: TGCGCCAGCAGTAGCGGGAGGGCCCAAGAGACCCAGTACTTC; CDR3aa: CASSSGRAQETQYF
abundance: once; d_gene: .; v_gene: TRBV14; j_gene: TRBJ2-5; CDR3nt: TGTGCCAGCAGCCAAGGGGGCGGGACCCAGTACTTC; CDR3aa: CASSQGGGTQYF
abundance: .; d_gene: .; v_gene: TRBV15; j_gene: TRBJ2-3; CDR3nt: TGTGCCACCAGCAGAGAGTTCCTAGCTAGAGATACGCAGTATTTT; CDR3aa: CATSREFLARDTQYF
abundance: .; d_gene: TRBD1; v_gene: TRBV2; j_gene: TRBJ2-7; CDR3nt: TGTGCCAGCAGGGGACAGAGCCAATCCTACGAGCAGTACTTC; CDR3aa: CASRGQSQSYEQYF
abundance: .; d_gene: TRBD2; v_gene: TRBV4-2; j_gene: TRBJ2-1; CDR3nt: TGTGCCAGCAGCCAAGACGGACTAGCGGCTTACAATGAGCAGTTCTTC; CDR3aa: CASSQDGLAAYNEQFF
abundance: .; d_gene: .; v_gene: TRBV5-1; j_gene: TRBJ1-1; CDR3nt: TGCGCCAGCAGCCCTGGTCGGGACACTGAAGCTTTCTTT; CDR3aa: CASSPGRDTEAFF
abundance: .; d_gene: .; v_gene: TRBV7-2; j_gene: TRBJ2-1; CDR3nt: TGTGCCAGCAGCTTAGTCAGAAATGAGCAGTTCTTC; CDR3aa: CASSLVRNEQFF
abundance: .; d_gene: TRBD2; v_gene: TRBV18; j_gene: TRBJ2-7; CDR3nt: TGTGCCAGCTCACCATCAGCGGGAGGGCCCTACGAGCAGTACTTC; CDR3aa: CASSPSAGGPYEQYF
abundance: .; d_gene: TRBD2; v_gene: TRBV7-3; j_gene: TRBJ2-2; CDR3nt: TGTGCCAGCAGCTTAAAAGGGCTAGCGGGGACGAACACCGGGGAGCTGTTTTTT; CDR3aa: CASSLKGLAGTNTGELFF
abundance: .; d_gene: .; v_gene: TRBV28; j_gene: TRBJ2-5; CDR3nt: TGTGCCAGCAGTTCCTCCCAATTCGGGGAGACCCAGTACTTC; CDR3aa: CASSSSQFGETQYF
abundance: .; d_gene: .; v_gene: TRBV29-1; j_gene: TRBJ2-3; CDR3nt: TGCAGCGTTCCAGTTCACAGGTCCGGCACAGATACGCAGTATTTT; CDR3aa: CSVPVHRSGTDTQYF
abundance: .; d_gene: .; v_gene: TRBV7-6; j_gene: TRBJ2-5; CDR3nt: TGTGCCAGCAGCTCAGTGAGGGGGCAAGAGACCCAGTACTTC; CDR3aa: CASSSVRGQETQYF
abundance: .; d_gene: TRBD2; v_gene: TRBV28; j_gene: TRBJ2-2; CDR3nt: TGTGCCAGCAGTTTAGCGGGAGGTAGCACCGGGGAGCTGTTTTTT; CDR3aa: CASSLAGGSTGELFF
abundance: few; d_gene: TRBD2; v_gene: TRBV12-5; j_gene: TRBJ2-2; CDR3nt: TGTGCTAGTGGTTTGTCCCCATTAGCGGGAGACACCGGGGAGCTGTTTTTT; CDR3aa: CASGLSPLAGDTGELFF
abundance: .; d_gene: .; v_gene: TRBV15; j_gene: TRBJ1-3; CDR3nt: TGTGCCACCAGCAAAGATCCCAGGGGCTCTGGAAACACCATATATTTT; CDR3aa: CATSKDPRGSGNTIYF
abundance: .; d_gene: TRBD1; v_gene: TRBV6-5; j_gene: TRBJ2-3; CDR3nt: TGTGCCAGCAGACACGACAGGGGAAGCACAGATACGCAGTATTTT; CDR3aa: CASRHDRGSTDTQYF
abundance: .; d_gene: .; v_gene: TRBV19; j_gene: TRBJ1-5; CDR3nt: TGTGCCAGTAGTATCGGTGGGGCCCGAGCAGCCCAGCATTTT; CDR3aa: CASSIGGARAAQHF
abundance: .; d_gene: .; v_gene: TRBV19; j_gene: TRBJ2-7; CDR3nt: TGTGCCAGTAGTTCCGCCGCAGGCAGGGCTTCGTACGAGCAGTACTTC; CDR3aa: CASSSAAGRASYEQYF
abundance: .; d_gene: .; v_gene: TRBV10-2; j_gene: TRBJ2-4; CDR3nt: TGCGCCAGCAGTGAGTATCGCCGCGGAAACATTCAGTACTTC; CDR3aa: CASSEYRRGNIQYF
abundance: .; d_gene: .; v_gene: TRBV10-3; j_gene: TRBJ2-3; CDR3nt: TGTGCCATCAGTGAGGGCGGGCTAGGAGGCACAGATACGCAGTATTTT; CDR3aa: CAISEGGLGGTDTQYF
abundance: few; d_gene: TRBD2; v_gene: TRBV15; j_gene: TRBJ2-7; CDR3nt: TGTGCCACCAGCACCCGGACTAGCGGGAGTTATAACGAGCAGTACTTC; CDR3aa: CATSTRTSGSYNEQYF
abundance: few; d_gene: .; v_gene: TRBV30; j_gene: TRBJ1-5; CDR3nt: TGTGCCTGGAGTGACCTTCAGGGCACCCAGCATTTT; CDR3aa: CAWSDLQGTQHF
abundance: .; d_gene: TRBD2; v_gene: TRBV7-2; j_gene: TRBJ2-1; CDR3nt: TGTGCCAGCAGCTTAGTTTTTGGGACTAGCGTACGCCATGAGCAGTTCTTC; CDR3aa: CASSLVFGTSVRHEQFF
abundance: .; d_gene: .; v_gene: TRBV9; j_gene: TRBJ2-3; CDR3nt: TGTGCCAGCAGCGTGGGAGGAGTAGAAATCACAGATACGCAGTATTTT; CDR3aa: CASSVGGVEITDTQYF
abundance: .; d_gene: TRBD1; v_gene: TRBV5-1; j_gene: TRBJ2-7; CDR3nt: TGCGCCAGCAGCTTGCTTCAGACCGGGACAGGGTACTACGAGCAGTACTTC; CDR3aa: CASSLLQTGTGYYEQYF
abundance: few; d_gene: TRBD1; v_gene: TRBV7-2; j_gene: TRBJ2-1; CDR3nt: TGTGCCAGCATACGGGACAGGGGATTCCCCTACAATGAGCAGTTCTTC; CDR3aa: CASIRDRGFPYNEQFF
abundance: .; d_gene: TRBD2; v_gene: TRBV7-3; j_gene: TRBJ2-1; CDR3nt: TGTGCCAGCAGCCGGAGGACTAGCAGTTACAATGAGCAGTTCTTC; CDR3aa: CASSRRTSSYNEQFF
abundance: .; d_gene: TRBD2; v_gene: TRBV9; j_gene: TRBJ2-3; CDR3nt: TGTGCCAGCAGCGCGAAGGATAGCGGGAGGGGAGATACGCAGTATTTT; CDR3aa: CASSAKDSGRGDTQYF
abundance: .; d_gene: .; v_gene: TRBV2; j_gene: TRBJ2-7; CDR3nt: TGTGCCAGCAGGAGGTTTTACGAGCAGTACTTC; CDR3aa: CASRRFYEQYF
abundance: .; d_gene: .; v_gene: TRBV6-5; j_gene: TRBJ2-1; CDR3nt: TGTGCCAGCAGCGGTACTAGCATCCTCGTCGGGCAGTTCTTC; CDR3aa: CASSGTSILVGQFF
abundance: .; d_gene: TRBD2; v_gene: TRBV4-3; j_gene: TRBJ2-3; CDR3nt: TGCGCCAGCAGCCAAGTAGCGGGAGTTGGAGATACGCAGTATTTT; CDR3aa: CASSQVAGVGDTQYF
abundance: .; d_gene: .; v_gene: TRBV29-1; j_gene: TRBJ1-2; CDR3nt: TGCAGCGTAAATCAGGGTGGAGTGGTCGGAGGCTACACCTTC; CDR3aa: CSVNQGGVVGGYTF
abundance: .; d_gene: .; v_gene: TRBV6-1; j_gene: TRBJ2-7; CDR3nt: TGTGCCAGCAACTTACAGGTTTCCCACGAGCAGTACTTC; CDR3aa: CASNLQVSHEQYF
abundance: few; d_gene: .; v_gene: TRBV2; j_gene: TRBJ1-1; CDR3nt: TGTGCCAGCAGGCGGGACCAGAACACTGAAGCTTTCTTT; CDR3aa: CASRRDQNTEAFF
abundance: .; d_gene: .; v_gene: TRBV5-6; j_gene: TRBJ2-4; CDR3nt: TGTGCCAGCAGCTTGTACCGGGACAACCTAGCCAAAAACATTCAGTACTTC; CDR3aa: CASSLYRDNLAKNIQYF
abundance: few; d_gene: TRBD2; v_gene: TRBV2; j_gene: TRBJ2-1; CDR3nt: TGTGCCAGCAGTACCCCCGGACTAGCGGGAAAGGAGCAGTTCTTC; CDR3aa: CASSTPGLAGKEQFF
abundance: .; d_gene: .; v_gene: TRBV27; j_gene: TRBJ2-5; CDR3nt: TGTGCCAGCACACTTCGAGAGCAGTACTTC; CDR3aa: CASTLREQYF
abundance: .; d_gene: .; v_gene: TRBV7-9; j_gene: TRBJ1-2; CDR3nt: TGTGCCAGCAGCTTAGACAGCAACTATGGCTACACCTTC; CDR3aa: CASSLDSNYGYTF
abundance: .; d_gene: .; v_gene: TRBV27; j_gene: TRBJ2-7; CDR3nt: TGTGCCAGCAGTTTATCGCAGGTCCCCTACGAGCAGTACTTC; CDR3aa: CASSLSQVPYEQYF
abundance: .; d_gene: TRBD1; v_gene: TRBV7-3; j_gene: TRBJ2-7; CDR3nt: TGTGCCAGCAGCCGGAGAAACAGGGGGCGCTACGAGCAGTACTTC; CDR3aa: CASSRRNRGRYEQYF
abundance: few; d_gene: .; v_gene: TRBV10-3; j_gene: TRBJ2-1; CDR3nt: TGTGCCATCAGTCAGCGGGTAGGGTACAATGAGCAGTTCTTC; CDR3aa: CAISQRVGYNEQFF
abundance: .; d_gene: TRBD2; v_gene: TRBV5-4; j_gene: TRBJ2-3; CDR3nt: TGTGCCAGCAGGACTAGCGGGAGGGCGGATACGCAGTATTTT; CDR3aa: CASRTSGRADTQYF
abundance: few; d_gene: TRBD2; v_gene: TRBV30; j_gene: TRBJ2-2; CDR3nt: TGTGCTTACGTGGGGCGCGGGAGGACCGGGGAGCTGTTTTTT; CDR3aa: CAYVGRGRTGELFF
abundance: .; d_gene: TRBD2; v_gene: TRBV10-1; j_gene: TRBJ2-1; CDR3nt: TGCGCCAGCAGTCTTGCCGGGACTAGCGGGAGGGTAGGCGAGCAGTTCTTC; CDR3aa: CASSLAGTSGRVGEQFF
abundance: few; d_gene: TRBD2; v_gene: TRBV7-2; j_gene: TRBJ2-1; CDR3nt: TGTGCCAGCAGCGTAAGACTAGCGGGGTTTAGCTACAATGAGCAGTTCTTC; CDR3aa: CASSVRLAGFSYNEQFF
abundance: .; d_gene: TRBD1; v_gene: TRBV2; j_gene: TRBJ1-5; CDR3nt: TGTGCCAGCAGTGCGAGGGGGCTTGGTCAGCCCCAGCATTTT; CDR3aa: CASSARGLGQPQHF
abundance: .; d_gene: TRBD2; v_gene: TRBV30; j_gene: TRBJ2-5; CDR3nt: TGTGCCTGGAGTACTAGCGGGAGGGAGACCCAGTACTTC; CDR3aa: CAWSTSGRETQYF